The rows below give T cell receptor beta chains drawn from one sample of a study of cytomegalovirus exposure and HLA in healthy donors. The data were produced by immunoSEQ multiplex PCR, yet TCRdb's version contains in-frame clones alone and is incomplete. The table records 80,000 to 100,000 clones, around 84% of them present only once. The sequenced sample was PBMCs. The receptor set was obtained from a human donor in good health. Each CDR3 is given with its conserved first and last residue. A D gene is named only where the DNA matches it firmly. Rows give clone size only sometimes, using once, few, many, or a class for an expanded clone.

V: TRBV14; size: once; D: .; J: TRBJ2-1; CDR3: CASSRPGTSSYNEQFF; DNA: TGTGCCAGCAGCCGCCCGGGTACGAGCTCCTACAATGAGCAGTTCTTC
V: TRBV21-1; size: .; D: .; J: TRBJ2-2; CDR3: CASSPANTSGGPNGELFF; DNA: TGTGCCAGCAGTCCAGCCAACACTAGCGGGGGGCCAAACGGGGAGCTGTTTTTT
V: TRBV6-5; size: .; D: TRBD2; J: TRBJ2-3; CDR3: CASASGGNTDTQYF; DNA: TGTGCCAGCGCTAGCGGGGGTAACACAGATACGCAGTATTTT
V: TRBV6-4; size: .; D: TRBD1; J: TRBJ2-2; CDR3: CASISDRATGELFF; DNA: TGTGCCAGCATTTCGGACAGGGCCACCGGGGAGCTGTTTTTT
V: TRBV19; size: few; D: TRBD1; J: TRBJ1-1; CDR3: CASSRNRGETEAFF; DNA: TGTGCCAGTAGTAGAAACAGGGGGGAAACTGAAGCTTTCTTT
V: TRBV30; size: once; D: TRBD2; J: TRBJ2-1; CDR3: CAWSHPGGGVSNEQFF; DNA: TGTGCCTGGAGTCATCCGGGCGGGGGGGTCTCCAATGAGCAGTTCTTC
V: TRBV2; size: .; D: .; J: TRBJ2-7; CDR3: CASSELQGYEQYF; DNA: TGTGCCAGCAGTGAGCTTCAGGGTTACGAGCAGTACTTC
V: TRBV5-1; size: .; D: TRBD1; J: TRBJ2-2; CDR3: CASSLTGDPTGELFF; DNA: TGCGCCAGCAGCTTGACAGGGGACCCAACCGGGGAGCTGTTTTTT
V: TRBV27; size: .; D: .; J: TRBJ2-3; CDR3: CASSPDSRSTDTQYF; DNA: TGTGCCAGCAGTCCTGACTCGCGGAGCACAGATACGCAGTATTTT
V: TRBV5-1; size: .; D: TRBD2; J: TRBJ2-3; CDR3: CASSWGLAPLPSTDTQYF; DNA: TGCGCCAGCAGCTGGGGACTAGCGCCACTACCTAGCACAGATACGCAGTATTTT
V: TRBV15; size: .; D: .; J: TRBJ1-1; CDR3: CATSSWGRDTEAFF; DNA: TGTGCCACCAGTAGCTGGGGGCGGGACACTGAAGCTTTCTTT
V: TRBV19; size: .; D: TRBD2; J: TRBJ2-1; CDR3: CASSMVAGAVVGYNEQFF; DNA: TGTGCCAGTAGTATGGTGGCGGGAGCGGTTGTGGGTTACAATGAGCAGTTCTTC
V: TRBV4-3; size: .; D: .; J: TRBJ1-4; CDR3: CASSQAGGTNEKLFF; DNA: TGCGCCAGCAGCCAAGCGGGGGGAACTAATGAAAAACTGTTTTTT
V: TRBV29-1; size: .; D: TRBD2; J: TRBJ2-5; CDR3: CSGTRSGVGETQYF; DNA: TGCAGCGGCACCCGTAGCGGGGTAGGGGAGACCCAGTACTTC
V: TRBV7-3; size: once; D: TRBD2; J: TRBJ2-1; CDR3: CASSERTSGVGSYNEQFF; DNA: TGTGCCAGCAGCGAAAGGACTAGCGGGGTAGGCTCCTACAATGAGCAGTTCTTC
V: TRBV5-5; size: .; D: .; J: TRBJ2-1; CDR3: CASSLVVVNEQFF; DNA: TGTGCCAGCAGCTTGGTGGTAGTCAATGAGCAGTTCTTC
V: TRBV7-3; size: .; D: TRBD1; J: TRBJ1-1; CDR3: CASSSTGTGNTEAFF; DNA: TGTGCCAGCAGCTCTACCGGGACAGGGAACACTGAAGCTTTCTTT
V: TRBV7-2; size: .; D: .; J: TRBJ2-7; CDR3: CASSLEDRAYEQYF; DNA: TGTGCCAGCAGCTTAGAAGATCGGGCCTACGAGCAGTACTTC
V: TRBV4-3; size: .; D: .; J: TRBJ2-1; CDR3: CASSQYIGGGNEQFF; DNA: TGCGCCAGCAGCCAATATATAGGAGGCGGCAATGAGCAGTTCTTC
V: TRBV6-5; size: few; D: .; J: TRBJ1-5; CDR3: CASSPGLRNQPQHF; DNA: TGTGCCAGCAGCCCAGGACTCCGCAATCAGCCCCAGCATTTT
V: TRBV18; size: .; D: TRBD1; J: TRBJ2-6; CDR3: CASSQGTGRTGANVLTF; DNA: TGTGCCAGCTCACAAGGGACAGGAAGAACTGGGGCCAACGTCCTGACTTTC
V: TRBV10-3; size: few; D: .; J: TRBJ2-3; CDR3: CAISEEAELDTQYF; DNA: TGTGCCATCAGTGAAGAAGCGGAGTTAGATACGCAGTATTTT
V: TRBV27; size: once; D: TRBD2; J: TRBJ2-1; CDR3: CASRGGTFGEQFF; DNA: TGTGCCAGCCGGGGGGGGACCTTTGGAGAGCAGTTCTTC
V: TRBV28; size: .; D: TRBD2; J: TRBJ2-1; CDR3: CASSLSPSGLADGDEQFF; DNA: TGTGCCAGCAGTTTATCCCCCTCGGGACTAGCGGATGGGGATGAGCAGTTCTTC
V: TRBV7-2; size: .; D: .; J: TRBJ1-5; CDR3: CASSLGGQILEPQHF; DNA: TGTGCCAGCAGCTTAGGCGGACAGATCTTGGAGCCCCAGCATTTT
V: TRBV5-8; size: .; D: TRBD1; J: TRBJ2-5; CDR3: CASSKGTAQETQYF; DNA: TGTGCCAGCAGCAAAGGGACAGCCCAAGAGACCCAGTACTTC
V: TRBV28; size: .; D: .; J: TRBJ2-6; CDR3: CASSLRGISSGANVLTF; DNA: TGTGCCAGCAGTTTACGAGGGATCAGCTCTGGGGCCAACGTCCTGACTTTC